This T cell receptor (beta chain) was identified in a study of blood T cell repertoires in COVID-19. Study details: Acute and convalescent COVID-19 specimens originated in the United States, Italy and Spain. The analysed material was cDNA or gDNA that came from T cells, B-cell-depleted T cells, or PBMCs.

Trimming took off 9 bases at V and 5 bases at J, with 11 bases between the two ends. The CDR3 extends over 12 amino acids. Assay used: immunoSEQ multiplex PCR; TCRdb lists only in-frame clones, some missing. In the table there are approximately 260,000 clones, around 89% of which are singletons. J is TRBJ2-1 and V is TRBV23-1; no firm D call. TRBV23-1 is annotated as an ORF whose role is uncertain. Source material: PBMCs or T cells enriched from blood (not recorded which). The receptor comes from a woman in her 40s with acute COVID-19. The CDR3: CASKAWHNEQFF. For the CDR3, the DNA is TGCGCCAGTAAAGCGTGGCACAATGAGCAGTTCTTC.